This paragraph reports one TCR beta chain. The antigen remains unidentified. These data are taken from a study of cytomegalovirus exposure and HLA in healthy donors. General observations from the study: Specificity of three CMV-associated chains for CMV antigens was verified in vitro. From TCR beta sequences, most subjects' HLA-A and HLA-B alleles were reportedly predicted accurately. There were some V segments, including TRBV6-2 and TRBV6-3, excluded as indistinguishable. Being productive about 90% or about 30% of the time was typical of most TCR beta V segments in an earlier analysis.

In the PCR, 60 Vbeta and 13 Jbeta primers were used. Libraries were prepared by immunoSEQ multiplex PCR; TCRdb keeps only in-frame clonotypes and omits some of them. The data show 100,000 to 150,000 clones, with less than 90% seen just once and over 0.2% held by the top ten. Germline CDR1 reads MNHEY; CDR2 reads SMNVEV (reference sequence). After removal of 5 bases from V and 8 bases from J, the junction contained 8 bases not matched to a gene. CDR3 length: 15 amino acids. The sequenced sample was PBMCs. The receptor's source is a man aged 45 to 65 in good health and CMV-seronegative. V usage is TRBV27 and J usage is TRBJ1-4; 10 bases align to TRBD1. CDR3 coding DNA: TGTGCCAGCAGTGCGGGGACAGGGGAGGTGGAAAAACTGTTTTTT. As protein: CASSAGTGEVEKLFF.